These 31 T cell receptor beta chains share one sample of origin, sequenced in a study of T cell responses to AZD1222 COVID-19 vaccine (dated by TCRdb to about 2021). The time point label here, explained by the study, means: baseline before first vaccination. Library construction relied on the immunoSEQ multiplex PCR assay. This immuneACCESS table, as held by TCRdb, lists in-frame sequences with V and J called but not all clones. Of the missing ones, under half trace to an unresolved V gene in checked studies; the others have no known cause. Across this sample there are around 100,000 clones, with around nine tenths seen only once. In total, the top ten clones hold about a sixth of the sample. Specimen: peripheral blood, collected on day 0 of AZD1222 vaccination. The source is an adult in good health.

The V gene is TRBV7-9, the J gene TRBJ2-1, with 13 bases lining up with TRBD2. J was trimmed by 9 bases and V by 5 bases; bases with no gene match: 16. The CDR3 is 18 residues long. Germline lookup yields CDR1 SEHNR and CDR2 FQNEAQ (reference sequence). Written as DNA, the CDR3 is TGTGCCAGCAGCCCGCCCGCGGGCACTAGCGGGGGGGGGATTGAGCAGTTCTTC. Protein: CASSPPAGTSGGGIEQFF.

In DNA form, the CDR3 reads TGTGCCAGCTCATGGGAAGAGAACACTGAAGCTTTCTTT. Translating it yields CASSWEENTEAFF. The J gene is TRBJ1-1, the V gene TRBV18; D gene unclear. Germline V gives CDR1 KGHSH, CDR2 LQKENI. With 5 bases removed from V and 1 base from J, the gap between germline ends came to 8 bases. The length of the CDR3 is 13 residues.

This clone was seen once. CDR3 nucleotide sequence: TGTGCCAGTAGTGTCGAATCTATGGCGAGTGAGCAGTTCTTC. Its protein is CASSVESMASEQFF. The chain recombines TRBV19 with TRBJ2-1; D unclear. The ends were cut back, 5 bases at V and 9 bases at J, with 17 bases in the middle. The length of the CDR3 is 14 residues. Germline V CDR1 and CDR2: LNHDA, SQIVND (reference sequence).

The J gene is TRBJ2-4, the V gene TRBV7-9, with 7 bases that match TRBD1. Germline CDR1 reads SEHNR; CDR2 reads FQNEAQ (reference sequence). J lost 10 bases, V lost 2 bases, and 11 bases had no gene match. CDR3 length equals 15 residues. The CDR3 DNA sequence: TGTGCCAGCAGCTTACTCTTTGGACAGGTCCTTATTCAGTACTTC. This encodes CASSLLFGQVLIQYF.

The genes are TRBV10-2 and TRBJ2-1; 14 bases fit TRBD2. Germline CDR1 is WSHSY and CDR2 is SAAADI. The ends lost 7 bases at V and 8 bases at J; junction bases unmatched: 7. This CDR3 is built from 15 residues. As DNA, the CDR3 is TGCGCCAGCACGAAAGGACTAGCGGGGGGAGATGAGCAGTTCTTC. Protein: CASTKGLAGGDEQFF.

This clone was seen once. The rearrangement uses TRBV3-1 (or the pseudogene TRBV3-2) and TRBJ2-3; D is unclear. With 4 bases removed from V and 6 bases from J, the gap between germline ends came to 8 bases. This CDR3 has 12 residues. The germline V gene encodes CDR1 LGHDT and CDR2 YNNKEL (reference sequence). CDR3 in amino acids: CASSPLDDTQYF. The DNA for the CDR3 is TGTGCCAGCAGCCCCCTAGATGATACGCAGTATTTT.

J is TRBJ1-6 and V is TRBV11-2; D is possibly TRBD1 (6 bases). The V gene lost 4 bases and the J gene lost 8 bases, with 9 bases spanning the gap. Germline assignment: CDR1 SGHAT and CDR2 FQNNGV. This CDR3 region has 13 residues. The CDR3 here is CASSSGQYSPLHF. Here the CDR3 DNA reads TGTGCCAGCAGCTCTGGACAGTATTCACCCCTCCACTTT.

The rearrangement joins TRBV27 to TRBJ2-3; perhaps TRBD2 as D (5 bases). This CDR3 has 14 amino acids. Germline CDR1 and CDR2: MNHEY and SMNVEV (reference sequence). V lost 3 bases and J 0 bases, leaving 7 bases between the germline ends. The CDR3 sequence is CASSFVASTDTQYF. DNA for the CDR3: TGTGCCAGCAGTTTCGTAGCGAGCACAGATACGCAGTATTTT.

The rearrangement uses TRBV3-1 (or the pseudogene TRBV3-2) and TRBJ1-6, with a possible D match to TRBD1 (5 bases). Trimming removed 4 bases from V and 0 bases from J, with 13 bases in between. The CDR3 has 17 amino acids. Germline V lookup: CDR1 LGHDT, CDR2 YNNKEL (reference sequence). The CDR3 here is CASSRVLGDSYNSPLHF. The CDR3, as DNA: TGTGCCAGCAGCCGAGTATTGGGGGACTCCTATAATTCACCCCTCCACTTT.

This chain uses TRBV28 with TRBJ2-5; 9 bases line up with TRBD2. The CDR3 sequence is 14 residues long. V shed 3 bases, J shed 2 bases, and the junction held 1 base outside the gene matches. Per germline, CDR1 MDHEN and CDR2 SYDVKM. The CDR3 bases are TGTGCCAGCAGTTTGACTAGCGGTCAAGAGACCCAGTACTTC. Translated, it gives CASSLTSGQETQYF.

The chain combines TRBV19 with TRBJ1-6; tentatively, D is TRBD1 (6 bases). CDR1 and CDR2 (germline): LNHDA, SQIVND (reference sequence). This CDR3 is built from 13 residues. The V and J ends lost 10 bases and 6 bases respectively, with 13 bases between them. The CDR3 sequence: CATQGLGNSPLHF. The CDR3 DNA sequence: TGTGCCACTCAGGGGTTAGGTAATTCACCCCTCCACTTT.

For this clone: A far larger clone is a single base away, which makes a read error likely. This chain joins TRBV12-3 or TRBV12-4 and TRBJ1-2; 7 nucleotides line up with TRBD1. V shed 6 bases and J 3 bases; nucleotides not matched to a gene: 1. This CDR3 is built from 12 residues. CDR3 bases: TGTGCCAGCAGCCAGGGGGACTATGGCTACACCTTC. It translates to CASSQGDYGYTF.

The chain carries TRBV28 and TRBJ2-5; TRBD1 or TRBD2 may be the D gene (5 bases each). Germline V CDR1 and CDR2: MDHEN, SYDVKM. This CDR3 region has 16 residues. Trimming took off 4 bases at V and 6 bases at J, with 21 bases between the two ends. CDR3 residues: CASSSMGELGPKTQYF. The CDR3 nucleotides read TGTGCCAGCAGTTCAATGGGGGAGTTGGGGCCGAAGACCCAGTACTTC.

The chain couples TRBV7-2 to TRBJ1-5; 7 positions agree with TRBD1. V dropped 3 bases and J dropped 4; count of bases not matched to a gene: 3. The CDR3 runs to 14 residues. Germline assignment: CDR1 SGHTA and CDR2 FQGNSA. Here the CDR3 DNA reads TGTGCCAGCAGCTTGGGACAGACAAATCAGCCCCAGCATTTT. Amino acid sequence: CASSLGQTNQPQHF. Using reference TRBV7-2 and TRBJ1-5 for the parts outside the CDR3, the full variable domain is GAGVSQSPSNKVTEKGKDVELRCDPISGHTALYWYRQSLGQGLEFLIYFQGNSAPDKSGLPSDRFSAERTGGSVSTLTIQRTQQEDSAVYLCASSLGQTNQPQHFGDGTRLSIL.

This clone has just one count. This rearrangement joins TRBV12-3 or TRBV12-4 to TRBJ2-7; D is unclear. The CDR3 spans 13 residues. Trimming shortened V by 4 bases and J by 0 bases, and 7 bases separated the two germline ends. CDR3 region: CASSSQSSYEQYF. CDR3 DNA sequence: TGTGCCAGCAGTTCCCAGAGCTCCTACGAGCAGTACTTC.

V and J are TRBV2 and TRBJ2-5; 7 nucleotides match TRBD2. There are 13 residues in the CDR3. From germline, CDR1 is SNHLY and CDR2 FYNNEI. V trimming: 9 bases; J trimming: 2 bases; junction bases outside the gene matches: 6. CDR3 in DNA: TGTGCCAGTTCCGCGGGGGAACAAGAGACCCAGTACTTC. Amino acids: CASSAGEQETQYF.

The chain couples TRBV7-9 to TRBJ2-2; unclear D gene. Germline CDR1 SEHNR, CDR2 FQNEAQ (reference sequence). There are 13 residues in the CDR3. V dropped 3 bases and J dropped 1 base, with 3 bases sitting between them. This CDR3 reads CASSFGNTGELFF. The CDR3 region has the DNA TGTGCCAGCAGCTTCGGGAACACCGGGGAGCTGTTTTTT.

CDR3 DNA: TGTGCCAGCTCACCACTACAGGATAGTGGCTACACCTTC. Residues: CASSPLQDSGYTF. This rearrangement joins TRBV18 to TRBJ1-2; tentative D call: TRBD1 (5 bases). Per germline, CDR1 KGHSH and CDR2 LQKENI. The V end was cut by 1 base, the J end by 7 bases, with 10 bases between. This CDR3 spans 13 amino acids.

This clone was recorded only once. This chain uses TRBV18 with TRBJ1-4; unclear D gene. Germline values: CDR1 KGHSH, CDR2 LQKENI. This CDR3 region has 17 residues. Between the trimmed V and J ends, which lost 3 bases and 1 base, there was a span of 15 bases. CDR3 sequence (DNA): TGTGCCAGCTCACCCGGGATAAGGCGTGGAACTAATGAAAAACTGTTTTTT. Its translation: CASSPGIRRGTNEKLFF.

V and J are TRBV15 and TRBJ2-7; weak D call: TRBD2 (6 bases). The CDR3 is made up of 13 amino acids. The V end was cut by 1 base, the J end by 7 bases, with 11 bases between. In germline, CDR1 is LNHNV, CDR2 YYDKDF (reference sequence). DNA for the CDR3: TGTGCCACCAGCAGAGTCGGGGGAGAAGAGCAGTACTTC. Its translation is CATSRVGGEEQYF.

V usage is TRBV12-3 or TRBV12-4 and J usage is TRBJ2-4, with D perhaps matching TRBD1 (6 bases). The V end was cut by 6 bases, the J end by 6 bases, with 12 bases between. The CDR3 is made up of 13 amino acids. The CDR3 DNA is TGTGCCAGCAGAGCCGGGACAATAAACATTCAGTACTTC. It encodes CASRAGTINIQYF.

The chain uses TRBV5-5 and TRBJ1-1, with D possibly being TRBD1 (6 bases). With 4 bases removed from V and 1 base from J, the gap between germline ends came to 11 bases. The V gene's germline CDR1 is SGHKS and CDR2 YYEKEE (reference sequence). The CDR3 length is 14 residues. CDR3 coding DNA: TGTGCCAGCAGCCCACGCAGGGGGAACACTGAAGCTTTCTTT. Protein product: CASSPRRGNTEAFF. The full variable domain, rest sourced from reference TRBV5-5 and TRBJ1-1, is DAGVTQSPTHLIKTRGQQVTLRCSPISGHKSVSWYQQVLGQGPQFIFQYYEKEERGRGNFPDRFSARQFPNYSSELNVNALLLGDSALYLCASSPRRGNTEAFFGQGTRLTVV.

Worth noting for this clone: Because the CDR3 is missing its conserved closing phenylalanine or tryptophan, this is likely a read error. The DNA is omitted, as the CDR3 cannot be located on it reliably, and the CDR3 follows TCRdb's listing. The J gene is TRBJ2-7, the V gene TRBV3-1 (or the pseudogene TRBV3-2); the DNA was not compared with TRBD2, the D call given in the table. Per germline, CDR1 LGHDT and CDR2 YNNKEL (reference sequence). A total of 13 residues make up the CDR3, ends included. The CDR3 region is CASSQRGTSGRIL.

This chain uses TRBV11-3 with TRBJ2-3; 10 bases are shared with TRBD1. V was clipped by 5 bases and J by 2 bases; unmatched bases: 7. Germline V gene data show CDR1 as SGHNT and CDR2 as YENEEA. The CDR3 length is 16 residues. This chain's CDR3 is CASSPRGTGATDTQYF. CDR3 nucleotide sequence: TGTGCCAGCAGCCCAAGGGGGACAGGGGCCACAGATACGCAGTATTTT.

This clone was counted a few times. This sequence joins TRBV6-1 and TRBJ2-7, with TRBD2 matching 9 bases. Germline trimming cut 1 base from V and 4 bases from J; bases unmatched to any gene: 5. This CDR3 is 15 amino acids long. From germline, CDR1 is MNHNS and CDR2 SASEGT. The chain's CDR3 is CASSEEAGGPYEQYF. In DNA form, the CDR3 reads TGTGCCAGCAGTGAAGAAGCGGGGGGCCCTTACGAGCAGTACTTC.

V usage is TRBV7-8 and J usage is TRBJ1-6; D not resolved. The CDR3 sequence is 16 residues long. Germline loops: CDR1 SGHVS, CDR2 FQNEAQ. Trimming took off 2 bases at V and 6 bases at J, with 14 bases between the two ends. Here the CDR3 DNA reads TGTGCCAGCAGCTTAATCGACCGGCCCGTTAATTCACCCCTCCACTTT. Amino acids: CASSLIDRPVNSPLHF. The full variable domain, in which reference TRBV7-8 and TRBJ1-6 provide the parts outside the CDR3, is GAGVSQSPRYKVAKRGQDVALRCDPISGHVSLFWYQQALGQGPEFLTYFQNEAQLDKSGLPSDRFFAERPEGSVSTLKIQRTQQEDSAVYLCASSLIDRPVNSPLHFGNGTRLTVT.

The chain carries TRBV7-3 and TRBJ2-1; 11 nucleotides align to TRBD2. The germline V gene encodes CDR1 SGHTA and CDR2 FQGTGA. There are 16 residues in the CDR3. V was clipped by 5 bases and J by 9 bases; unmatched bases: 12. The CDR3 sequence: CASSLHTSGSIIEQFF. As DNA, the CDR3 is TGTGCCAGCAGCCTTCATACTAGCGGGAGTATCATTGAGCAGTTCTTC.

The chain uses TRBV19 and TRBJ1-5, with a possible D match to TRBD1 (6 bases). The V gene's germline CDR1 is LNHDA and CDR2 SQIVND (reference sequence). V was pared by 11 bases and J by 5 bases, with 16 bases between. The CDR3 is 13 amino acids. CDR3 in amino acids: CAARRGLDQPQHF. In DNA form, the CDR3 reads TGTGCCGCTCGGAGGGGGTTGGATCAGCCCCAGCATTTT.

The chain employs TRBV5-5 and TRBJ1-3, with 11 bases lining up with TRBD1. Germline V lookup: CDR1 SGHKS, CDR2 YYEKEE (reference sequence). V gave up 4 bases and J gave up 8 bases; unmatched junction bases: 5. The CDR3 consists of 14 residues. The CDR3 bases are TGTGCCAGCAGCCCAGGGACAGGGGGGGACACCATATATTTT. This gives the protein CASSPGTGGDTIYF.

The rearrangement uses TRBV25-1 and TRBJ2-2; a possible D gene is TRBD2 (5 bases). This CDR3 contains 16 residues. The V end was cut by 1 base, the J end by 1 base, with 10 bases between. Germline V gene lookup returns CDR1 MGHDK and CDR2 SYGVNS. CDR3 nucleotides: TGTGCCAGCAGTGAATCCGTCGGGGTGAACACCGGGGAGCTGTTTTTT. Translated, it gives CASSESVGVNTGELFF. Full variable domain (missing parts from reference TRBV25-1 and TRBJ2-2): EADIYQTPRYLVIGTGKKITLECSQTMGHDKMYWYQQDPGMELHLIHYSYGVNSTEKGDLSSESTVSRIRTEHFPLTLESARPSHTSQYLCASSESVGVNTGELFFGEGSRLTVL.

This clone has only one observation. The chain couples TRBV19 to TRBJ1-4, with D hard to call. Germline values: CDR1 LNHDA, CDR2 SQIVND (reference sequence). CDR3 length: 16 residues. V lost 3 bases and J lost 0, with 11 bases in between. The CDR3 bases are TGTGCCAGTAGTATTGGGGTCCGTACAACTAATGAAAAACTGTTTTTT. It translates to CASSIGVRTTNEKLFF.